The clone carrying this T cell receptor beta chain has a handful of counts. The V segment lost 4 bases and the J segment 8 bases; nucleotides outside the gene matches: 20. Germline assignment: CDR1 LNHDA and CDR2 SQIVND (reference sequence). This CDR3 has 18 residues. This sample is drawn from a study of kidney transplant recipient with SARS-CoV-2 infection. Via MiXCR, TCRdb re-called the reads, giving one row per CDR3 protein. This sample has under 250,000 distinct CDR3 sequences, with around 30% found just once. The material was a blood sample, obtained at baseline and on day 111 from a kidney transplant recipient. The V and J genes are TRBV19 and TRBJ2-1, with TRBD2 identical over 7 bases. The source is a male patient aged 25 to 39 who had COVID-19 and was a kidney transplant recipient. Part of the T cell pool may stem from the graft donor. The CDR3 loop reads CASSKELAPFLFQHEQFF. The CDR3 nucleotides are TGTGCCAGTAGTAAGGAACTAGCGCCGTTCTTGTTCCAACATGAGCAGTTCTTC.